The 21 T cell receptor beta chains in this list originate from one sample, sequenced in a study of blood T cell repertoires in COVID-19. Profiling relied on immunoSEQ multiplex PCR, and the TCRdb table lists in-frame clones only, not all of them. The data show over 250,000 clones, 85% seen once. Sequenced sample: peripheral blood. The receptors shown here come from a man over 45 with active or convalescent COVID-19.

This sequence joins TRBV5-1 and TRBJ2-1; 12 positions match TRBD2. Germline CDR1 reads SGHRS; CDR2 reads YFSETQ. The CDR3 totals 16 residues. With V trimmed by 3 bases and J by 1 base, 2 bases remained unmatched. CDR3 loop: CASSSTSGRSYNEQFF. CDR3 sequence (DNA): TGCGCCAGCAGCTCGACTAGCGGGAGATCCTACAATGAGCAGTTCTTC.

The chain is built from TRBV27 and TRBJ2-2, with 8 bases matching TRBD1. The CDR3 totals 12 residues. Germline V gives CDR1 MNHEY, CDR2 SMNVEV (reference sequence). Trimming removed 9 bases from V and 3 bases from J; junction bases left unmatched: 0. CDR3 bases: TGTGCCAGGGACAGGGACACCGGGGAGCTGTTTTTT. As protein: CARDRDTGELFF.

A note on this clone: Additional DNA sequences in this sample encode the identical CDR3. The chain links TRBV6-5 to TRBJ2-7; TRBD1 matches 8 bases. Germline assignment: CDR1 MNHEY and CDR2 SVGAGI. V lost 2 bases to trimming and J lost 1 base; unmatched junction nucleotides: 4. The CDR3 spans 15 residues. CDR3 nucleotide sequence: TGTGCCAGCAGTTACCGTAGGACAGGGTCCTACGAGCAGTACTTC. As protein: CASSYRRTGSYEQYF.

The genes are TRBV28 and TRBJ2-1, with TRBD2 identical over 14 bases. V shed 4 bases, J shed 6 bases, and the junction held 2 bases outside the gene matches. CDR3 length equals 15 residues. In germline, CDR1 is MDHEN, CDR2 SYDVKM. CDR3 bases: TGTGCCAGCAGTTCGACTAGCGGGAGGGGCAATGAGCAGTTCTTC. It yields the protein CASSSTSGRGNEQFF.

The rearrangement links TRBV10-3 to TRBJ2-5, with 7 nucleotides matching TRBD2. The CDR3 has 12 amino acids. Germline V gene data show CDR1 as ENHRY and CDR2 as SYGVKD. V shed 10 bases, J shed 1 base, and the junction held 3 bases outside the gene matches. The CDR3 here is CATGTTQETQYF. The CDR3 coding sequence is TGTGCCACCGGGACTACCCAAGAGACCCAGTACTTC.

J is TRBJ1-1 and V is TRBV5-1; TRBD1 matches 8 bases. Germline lookup yields CDR1 SGHRS and CDR2 YFSETQ. This CDR3 comprises 15 residues. V lost 4 bases and J lost 0; bases outside the gene matches: 5. In DNA form, the CDR3 reads TGCGCCAGCAGCCCTGGACAGGGCATGAACACTGAAGCTTTCTTT. Translating gives CASSPGQGMNTEAFF. Variable domain in full (rest from reference TRBV5-1 and TRBJ1-1): KAGVTQTPRYLIKTRGQQVTLSCSPISGHRSVSWYQQTPGQGLQFLFEYFSETQRNKGNFPGRFSGRQFSNSRSEMNVSTLELGDSALYLCASSPGQGMNTEAFFGQGTRLTVV.

The rearrangement links TRBV3-1 (or the pseudogene TRBV3-2) to TRBJ2-7; D call uncertain. The germline CDR1 and CDR2 sequences are LGHDT and YNNKEL (reference sequence). The CDR3 totals 16 residues. V dropped 5 bases and J dropped 2 bases, with 19 bases sitting between them. The CDR3 protein is CASSFDLPVATYEQYF. CDR3 in DNA: TGTGCCAGCAGCTTTGATCTACCGGTCGCAACCTACGAGCAGTACTTC.

The chain has TRBV6-5 and TRBJ2-7, with 12 bases that match TRBD2. The V gene's germline CDR1 is MNHEY and CDR2 SVGAGI. V was pared by 6 bases and J by 4 bases, with 7 bases of the junction left unmatched. The CDR3 runs to 15 residues. As DNA, the CDR3 is TGTGCCAGCAGAGGGACTAGCGGGCGGGTTTACGAGCAGTACTTC. Translation gives CASRGTSGRVYEQYF.

This rearrangement joins TRBV7-9 to TRBJ1-5; no firm D call. V gave up 2 bases and J gave up 1 base, with 3 bases separating them. Germline lookup yields CDR1 SEHNR and CDR2 FQNEAQ (reference sequence). This CDR3 spans 13 amino acids. The CDR3 reads CASSLSSNQPQHF. The CDR3 DNA is TGTGCCAGCAGCTTATCAAGCAATCAGCCCCAGCATTTT. The variable domain in full, with the rest retrieved from reference TRBV7-9 and TRBJ1-5, is DTGVSQNPRHKITKRGQNVTFRCDPISEHNRLYWYRQTLGQGPEFLTYFQNEAQLEKSRLLSDRFSAERPKGSFSTLEIQRTEQGDSAMYLCASSLSSNQPQHFGDGTRLSIL.

The CDR3 spells CASSLGLAGNLADTQYF. The CDR3 DNA reads as TGCGCCAGCAGCCTCGGACTAGCGGGAAATCTTGCAGATACGCAGTATTTT. V is TRBV4-3 and J is TRBJ2-3; 12 nucleotides agree with TRBD2. CDR3 size: 17 residues. CDR1 is LGHNA, CDR2 YSLEER, per germline. The trim removed 4 bases at V and 4 bases at J, leaving 9 bases unmatched.

J is TRBJ2-7 and V is TRBV28; weak D call: TRBD2 (5 bases). V lost 6 bases and J lost 2, with 14 bases in between. The CDR3 has 14 amino acids. Germline CDR1 is MDHEN and CDR2 is SYDVKM. The CDR3 loop reads CASSLRGTPYEQYF. For the CDR3, the DNA is TGTGCCAGCAGCCTCCGGGGTACACCCTACGAGCAGTACTTC.

This clone was seen a few times. This rearrangement joins TRBV6-5 to TRBJ1-1; TRBD1 matches at 7 bases. The V and J ends lost 6 bases and 1 base, in that order; junction bases with no gene match: 2. The CDR3 has 13 residues. Germline V gives CDR1 MNHEY, CDR2 SVGAGI. CDR3 in DNA: TGTGCCAGCAGGGACAGGCCGAACACTGAAGCTTTCTTT. Amino acid sequence: CASRDRPNTEAFF.

The genes are TRBV29-1 and TRBJ1-4; no reliable D call. V was trimmed by 6 bases and J by 5 bases, leaving 7 bases between them. The germline gives CDR1 SQVTM, CDR2 ANQGSEA. The CDR3 length is 11 residues. The CDR3 coding sequence is TGCAGCGTAGAACTAAATGAAAAACTGTTTTTT. Its protein is CSVELNEKLFF.

The gene calls are TRBV19 and TRBJ2-3; 8 nucleotides agree with TRBD2. There are 14 residues in the CDR3. V lost 6 bases, J lost 6 bases, and 8 bases stayed unmatched. Germline-derived CDR1 and CDR2 are LNHDA and SQIVND (reference sequence). The DNA of the CDR3 is TGTGCCAGTAGGGGGACTAGTCTTTGGGATACGCAGTATTTT. This sequence encodes CASRGTSLWDTQYF. The entire variable domain, with the rest obtained from reference TRBV19 and TRBJ2-3, is as follows: DGGITQSPKYLFRKEGQNVTLSCEQNLNHDAMYWYRQDPGQGLRLIYYSQIVNDFQKGDIAEGYSVSREKKESFPLTVTSAQKNPTAFYLCASRGTSLWDTQYFGPGTRLTVL.

The chain employs TRBV21-1 and TRBJ2-1; TRBD1 was called by the table and not checked on the DNA. TRBV21-1 is shown as a pseudogene. The CDR3 sequence is 15 residues long. The DNA for the CDR3 is TGTGCCAGCAGATTTAGGGGTCGTGGGTACAATGAGCAGTTCTTC. Its translation is CASRFRGRGYNEQFF.

This sequence joins TRBV15 and TRBJ1-5; 8 nucleotides align to TRBD1. V lost 3 bases to trimming and J lost 5 bases; unmatched junction nucleotides: 6. Germline V gene data show CDR1 as LNHNV and CDR2 as YYDKDF (reference sequence). The CDR3 is 15 residues long. CDR3 DNA: TGTGCCACCAGCAGCGACAGGGGTGGCTATCAGCCCCAGCATTTT. Protein sequence: CATSSDRGGYQPQHF.

V usage is TRBV15 and J usage is TRBJ1-4, with 7 bases identical to TRBD1. The CDR3 extends over 17 amino acids. The J segment lost 0 bases and the V segment lost 0 bases, leaving 4 bases of the junction unmatched. CDR1 is LNHNV, CDR2 YYDKDF, per germline (reference sequence). The CDR3 nucleotides are TGTGCCACCAGCAGAGAGCCGGGACAGACAACTAATGAAAAACTGTTTTTT. Its protein is CATSREPGQTTNEKLFF.

As regards this clone: This same CDR3 is encoded by further DNA sequences in the sample. The chain recombines TRBV20-1 with TRBJ1-5, with D possibly being TRBD1 (6 bases). Per the germline V gene, CDR1 is DFQATT and CDR2 is SNEGSKA (reference sequence). The CDR3 sequence is 13 residues long. Trimming took off 3 bases at V and 6 bases at J, with 12 bases between the two ends. The CDR3 reads CSASLGAGQPQHF. The CDR3, as DNA: TGCAGTGCTAGTCTGGGGGCGGGTCAGCCCCAGCATTTT.

The CDR3 here is CASSLGWKTGELFF. The CDR3 coding sequence is TGTGCCAGCAGCTTGGGTTGGAAGACTGGGGAGCTGTTTTTT. V usage is TRBV5-8 and J usage is TRBJ2-2; the D is unclear. Deletions cut 0 bases from V and 8 bases from J, with 11 bases between. From germline, CDR1 is SGHTS and CDR2 YDEGEE. CDR3 length equals 14 residues.

About this clone itself: This same CDR3 is encoded by further DNA sequences in the sample. The rearrangement links TRBV20-1 to TRBJ1-2; 7 nucleotides agree with TRBD1. Germline trimming cut 5 bases from V and 7 bases from J; bases unmatched to any gene: 4. The germline V gene has CDR1 DFQATT and CDR2 SNEGSKA (reference sequence). CDR3 length equals 11 residues. Written as DNA, the CDR3 is TGCAGTGCTGGGAGACAGGGTGGCTACACCTTC. Amino acid sequence: CSAGRQGGYTF.

V and J are TRBV10-3 and TRBJ1-1, with 9 bases fitting TRBD1. Per the germline V gene, CDR1 is ENHRY and CDR2 is SYGVKD. V dropped 10 bases and J dropped 0; count of bases not matched to a gene: 9. The CDR3 has 15 amino acids. Here the CDR3 reads CATQGQGGMNTEAFF. CDR3 bases: TGTGCCACCCAGGGACAGGGCGGAATGAACACTGAAGCTTTCTTT.